Below are 32 T cell receptor beta chains sequenced from a single sample in a study of blood T cell repertoires in COVID-19. Profiled with immunoSEQ multiplex PCR; TCRdb holds only in-frame clones, not every one. Of roughly 100,000 clones in the sample, about 89% were seen once. Specimen: peripheral blood. Source of these receptors: a human donor in a cohort sampled during active COVID-19.

This clone was detected only once. The chain employs TRBV28 and TRBJ1-1; tentative D call: TRBD1 (5 bases). This CDR3 is 13 amino acids long. Per the germline V gene, CDR1 is MDHEN and CDR2 is SYDVKM. V lost 7 bases and J lost 4, with 13 bases in between. The CDR3 reads CASTRVTSTEAFF. CDR3 nucleotide sequence: TGTGCCAGCACCAGGGTTACGAGCACTGAAGCTTTCTTT.

The rearrangement links TRBV16 to TRBJ2-6; no firm D call. This CDR3 contains 15 residues. V lost 0 bases to trimming and J lost 2 bases, with 5 bases between them. Per germline, CDR1 KGHSY and CDR2 FQNENV. For the CDR3, the DNA is TGTGCCAGCAGCCAATCCCGGGCTGGGGCCAACGTCCTGACTTTC. Translation: CASSQSRAGANVLTF.

This chain links TRBV11-1 with TRBJ1-1; TRBD1 agrees at 8 bases. Germline trimming cut 6 bases from V and 4 bases from J; bases unmatched to any gene: 10. Germline V gene sequence: CDR1 SGHAT, CDR2 FQDESV (reference sequence). The length of the CDR3 is 15 residues. The CDR3 nucleotides read TGTGCCAGCAGTAGAGATGCAGGGGGCACCACTGAAGCTTTCTTT. Amino acids: CASSRDAGGTTEAFF.

The V gene is TRBV5-6, the J gene TRBJ2-3; possible D gene TRBD1, 6 bases. Trimming took off 2 bases at V and 3 bases at J, with 13 bases between the two ends. The germline V gene has CDR1 SGHDT and CDR2 YYEEEE. This CDR3 comprises 15 residues. The CDR3 DNA reads as TGTGCCAGCAGCTTCCGTGGGGGCCCTACAGATACGCAGTATTTT. Translating gives CASSFRGGPTDTQYF.

The table lists this clone with a few counts. The chain employs TRBV30 and TRBJ1-2, with a weak D call TRBD1 (6 bases). Germline CDR1 GTSNPN, CDR2 SVGIG (reference sequence). CDR3 size: 14 residues. Trimming shortened V by 0 bases and J by 8 bases, and 16 bases separated the two germline ends. The CDR3 nucleotides are TGTGCCTGGAGTGTAGGCCTGGGGGCGGCGGGCTACACCTTC. It translates to CAWSVGLGAAGYTF.

The chain links TRBV4-1 to TRBJ2-4; 11 nucleotides align to TRBD2. The CDR3 extends over 18 amino acids. V shed 3 bases, J shed 1 base, and the junction held 8 bases outside the gene matches. Germline-derived CDR1 and CDR2 are MGHRA and YSYEKL. This CDR3 is CASSQGLAVGVAKNIQYF. DNA of the CDR3: TGCGCCAGCAGCCAGGGACTAGCGGTCGGGGTGGCCAAAAACATTCAGTACTTC.

This clone came up a few times. V usage is TRBV2 and J usage is TRBJ2-7, with D perhaps TRBD1 (5 bases). The CDR3 runs to 13 residues. The germline gives CDR1 SNHLY, CDR2 FYNNEI. V lost 8 bases, J lost 3 bases, and 14 bases lay in between. CDR3 in DNA: TGTGCCAGCGGCGGAGCAGGGCACTACGAGCAGTACTTC. Translation: CASGGAGHYEQYF.

The V and J genes are TRBV7-9 and TRBJ1-2; 7 nucleotides line up with TRBD1. J was trimmed by 4 bases and V by 3 bases; bases with no gene match: 8. Germline V gene sequence: CDR1 SEHNR, CDR2 FQNEAQ (reference sequence). The CDR3 length is 15 residues. CDR3 bases: TGTGCCAGCAGCTTCCCGGACAGGCCTCCCTATGGCTACACCTTC. This sequence encodes CASSFPDRPPYGYTF. Full variable domain (remainder filled in from reference TRBV7-9 and TRBJ1-2): DTGVSQNPRHKITKRGQNVTFRCDPISEHNRLYWYRQTLGQGPEFLTYFQNEAQLEKSRLLSDRFSAERPKGSFSTLEIQRTEQGDSAMYLCASSFPDRPPYGYTFGSGTRLTVV.

The CDR3 is CSARGLVGSSYNEQFF. The CDR3 coding sequence is TGCAGTGCTCGTGGACTAGTGGGAAGCTCCTACAATGAGCAGTTCTTC. This rearrangement joins TRBV20-1 to TRBJ2-1; TRBD2 matches 7 bases. CDR3 size: 16 residues. V trimming: 5 bases; J trimming: 0 bases; junction bases outside the gene matches: 10. Germline lookup yields CDR1 DFQATT and CDR2 SNEGSKA (reference sequence).

This clone was recorded only once. The rearrangement links TRBV11-3 to TRBJ2-5, with 9 nucleotides matching TRBD1. The CDR3 runs 14 residues. Germline V gene sequence: CDR1 SGHNT, CDR2 YENEEA. J gave up 5 bases and V 5 bases, and 6 bases lay outside the gene matches. The CDR3 sequence is CASSLHRGQETQYF. In DNA, the CDR3 is TGTGCCAGCAGCCTCCACAGGGGGCAGGAGACCCAGTACTTC.

V and J are TRBV18 and TRBJ2-3; the D is unclear. CDR3 length: 11 residues. V was shortened by 4 bases and J by 7 bases, with 6 bases between the two germline ends. CDR1 is KGHSH, CDR2 LQKENI, per germline. CDR3 DNA: TGTGCCAGCTCACTGGAGAATACGCAGTATTTT. Its translation: CASSLENTQYF.

The chain employs TRBV4-3 and TRBJ1-1, with D hard to call. The CDR3 covers 18 residues. From germline, CDR1 is LGHNA and CDR2 YSLEER. With 0 bases removed from V and 0 bases from J, the gap between germline ends came to 17 bases. The CDR3 sequence: CASSQDWWALVMNTEAFF. The CDR3 DNA is TGCGCCAGCAGCCAAGACTGGTGGGCGTTAGTTATGAACACTGAAGCTTTCTTT.

V is TRBV29-1 and J is TRBJ2-1, with 9 bases fitting TRBD1. V was clipped by 3 bases and J by 7 bases; unmatched bases: 19. Germline V CDR1 and CDR2: SQVTM, ANQGSEA. CDR3 size: 18 residues. This CDR3 reads CSVDPRVEPGQGVNEQFF. The CDR3 DNA reads as TGCAGCGTTGACCCCCGAGTGGAACCGGGACAGGGTGTGAATGAGCAGTTCTTC.

The table lists this clone with a few counts. The V call is TRBV25-1, the J call TRBJ2-1, with TRBD2 identical over 8 bases. The CDR3 runs to 14 residues. V was clipped by 5 bases and J by 6 bases; unmatched bases: 6. CDR1 and CDR2 (germline): MGHDK, SYGVNS. The CDR3: CASSTSGRFNEQFF. DNA for the CDR3: TGTGCCAGCAGTACCAGCGGGAGATTCAATGAGCAGTTCTTC.

J is TRBJ2-3 and V is TRBV24-1; 9 positions match TRBD1. V dropped 9 bases and J dropped 4; count of bases not matched to a gene: 1. The germline CDR1 and CDR2 sequences are KGHDR and SFDVKD. This CDR3 spans 12 amino acids. The DNA of the CDR3 is TGTGCCACCCGGGACAGGGCAGATACGCAGTATTTT. Protein product: CATRDRADTQYF.

The chain uses TRBV27 and TRBJ1-2; TRBD1 matches 8 bases. The J segment lost 4 bases and the V segment lost 1 base, leaving 14 bases of the junction unmatched. The CDR3 totals 18 residues. Per the germline V gene, CDR1 is MNHEY and CDR2 is SMNVEV (reference sequence). CDR3 bases: TGTGCCAGCAGTTTATGGGGGACCGGCCTGACAGGGGTCTATGGCTACACCTTC. It encodes CASSLWGTGLTGVYGYTF.

CDR3 DNA: TGCGCCAGCAGCCAAGGAGGGATGGCCGGGGGGAACACTGAAGCTTTCTTT. It encodes CASSQGGMAGGNTEAFF. J is TRBJ1-1 and V is TRBV4-1; maybe TRBD1 (5 bases). CDR1 is MGHRA and CDR2 is YSYEKL in the germline V gene. CDR3 length: 17 amino acids. With 1 base removed from V and 1 base from J, the gap between germline ends came to 16 bases.

The chain employs TRBV15 and TRBJ2-7; a weak D match, TRBD1 (6 bases). The CDR3 loop spans 13 amino acids. V dropped 3 bases and J dropped 6 bases, with 12 bases sitting between them. Looked up from germline, CDR1 is LNHNV and CDR2 is YYDKDF (reference sequence). CDR3 in amino acids: CATSSQQGSEQYF. The CDR3 DNA reads TGTGCCACCAGCAGTCAACAGGGATCCGAGCAGTACTTC. Combining the CDR3 with reference TRBV15 and TRBJ2-7 gives the whole variable domain DAMVIQNPRYQVTQFGKPVTLSCSQTLNHNVMYWYQQKSSQAPKLLFHYYDKDFNNEADTPDNFQSRRPNTSFCFLDIRSPGLGDTAMYLCATSSQQGSEQYFGPGTRLTVT.

This clone has a single count. The gene calls are TRBV3-1 (or the pseudogene TRBV3-2) and TRBJ2-7; 15 bases line up with TRBD2. This CDR3 has 19 amino acids. From germline, CDR1 is LGHDT and CDR2 YNNKEL (reference sequence). J was trimmed by 4 bases and V by 7 bases; bases with no gene match: 17. Written as DNA, the CDR3 is TGTGCCAGCAACCGCTGCATACCGGGACTAGCGGGGGGCTGGTACGAGCAGTACTTC. Its translation: CASNRCIPGLAGGWYEQYF.

V and J are TRBV28 and TRBJ2-2, with a tentative D call TRBD2 (6 bases). This CDR3 has 17 amino acids. Trimming cost V 4 bases and J 1 base, with 16 bases left between them. Per the germline V gene, CDR1 is MDHEN and CDR2 is SYDVKM. For the CDR3, the DNA is TGTGCCAGCAGTTCAAACCCGGGGGTATTGAACACCGGGGAGCTGTTTTTT. Translating gives CASSSNPGVLNTGELFF.

The chain recombines TRBV2 with TRBJ1-3; D remains ambiguous. The V gene lost 5 bases and the J gene lost 3 bases, with 8 bases spanning the gap. Germline loops: CDR1 SNHLY, CDR2 FYNNEI. The CDR3 spans 13 residues. CDR3 DNA sequence: TGTGCCAGCAGTCTGAGATTTGGAAACACCATATATTTT. It is translated as CASSLRFGNTIYF. The whole variable domain, remainder taken from reference TRBV2 and TRBJ1-3, is EPEVTQTPSHQVTQMGQEVILRCVPISNHLYFYWYRQILGQKVEFLVSFYNNEISEKSEIFDDQFSVERPDGSNFTLKIRSTKLEDSAMYFCASSLRFGNTIYFGEGSWLTVV.

V and J are TRBV9 and TRBJ1-2, with D uncertain. The CDR3 consists of 15 residues. Germline V gives CDR1 SGDLS, CDR2 YYNGEE. Trimming stripped 3 bases from V and 4 bases from J, with 16 bases between. The CDR3 DNA is TGTGCCAGCAGCGCCCATTTTAAGGAGGGCTATGGCTACACCTTC. Its translation is CASSAHFKEGYGYTF. The variable domain in full, completed from reference TRBV9 and TRBJ1-2, reads DSGVTQTPKHLITATGQRVTLRCSPRSGDLSVYWYQQSLDQGLQFLIQYYNGEERAKGNILERFSAQQFPDLHSELNLSSLELGDSALYFCASSAHFKEGYGYTFGSGTRLTVV.

CDR3 in DNA: TGTGCCAGCAGCGTAGCGGGATCCTATAATTCACCCCTCCACTTT. Residues: CASSVAGSYNSPLHF. The chain links TRBV9 to TRBJ1-6; no clear D gene. Looked up from germline, CDR1 is SGDLS and CDR2 is YYNGEE. This CDR3 spans 15 amino acids. Between the trimmed V and J ends, which lost 0 bases and 1 base, there was a span of 5 bases.

This sequence joins TRBV18 and TRBJ2-1; D is perhaps TRBD2 (6 bases). The CDR3 contains 10 residues. V lost 6 bases, J lost 12 bases, and 9 bases lay in between. Germline V gives CDR1 KGHSH, CDR2 LQKENI. This CDR3 is CASSGGGQFF. The CDR3 nucleotides are TGTGCCAGCTCCGGGGGAGGGCAGTTCTTC.

This chain connects TRBV5-1 to TRBJ2-1; 9 bases are a match to TRBD2. Germline V gene lookup returns CDR1 SGHRS and CDR2 YFSETQ. This CDR3 region has 17 residues. V shed 0 bases, J shed 8 bases, and the junction held 12 bases outside the gene matches. The CDR3 region is CASSLGAGGTLGYEQFF. In nucleotides, the CDR3 is TGCGCCAGCAGCTTGGGAGCGGGGGGTACCCTGGGGTATGAGCAGTTCTTC.

This sequence joins TRBV9 and TRBJ2-2, with TRBD2 identical over 11 bases. Germline V CDR1 and CDR2: SGDLS, YYNGEE. There are 19 residues in the CDR3. The V gene end was trimmed by 3 bases and the J gene end by 2 bases; junction bases not matched to a gene: 12. For the CDR3, the DNA is TGTGCCAGCAGCGCAGTGATGACTAGCGGGGCCGTTAACACCGGGGAGCTGTTTTTT. Amino acids: CASSAVMTSGAVNTGELFF.

This clone has only a few counts. This chain joins TRBV28 and TRBJ1-5; weak D call: TRBD1 (5 bases). The CDR3 extends over 16 amino acids. CDR1 is MDHEN, CDR2 SYDVKM, per germline. The V gene lost 3 bases and the J gene lost 2 bases, with 14 bases spanning the gap. The CDR3 reads CASSLFGGVGNQPQHF. As DNA, the CDR3 is TGTGCCAGCAGTTTGTTTGGGGGGGTGGGCAATCAGCCCCAGCATTTT.

The chain couples TRBV18 to TRBJ2-2; D gene uncertain. The CDR3 extends over 12 amino acids. Germline CDR1 KGHSH, CDR2 LQKENI. The V and J ends lost 6 bases and 3 bases respectively, with 5 bases between them. The CDR3 sequence is CASSLDTGELFF. CDR3 coding DNA: TGTGCCAGCTCCCTCGACACCGGGGAGCTGTTTTTT.

This chain joins TRBV6-5 and TRBJ2-4; 7 bases line up with TRBD2. The junction had 11 bases not matched to a gene; V was cut back by 8 bases and J by 7 bases. This CDR3 contains 14 residues. Germline-derived CDR1 and CDR2 are MNHEY and SVGAGI. DNA of the CDR3: TGTGCCAGCCTAGAGGGAGGGAATGCGAACATTCAGTACTTC. Protein: CASLEGGNANIQYF.

This clone was seen a few times. The gene calls are TRBV4-2 and TRBJ1-5, with 8 bases matching TRBD1. Germline CDR1 is LGHNA and CDR2 is YNFKEQ. The CDR3 covers 16 residues. V shed 0 bases, J shed 6 bases, and the junction held 7 bases outside the gene matches. The CDR3 sequence: CASSQDPGQGGQPQHF. CDR3 in DNA: TGTGCCAGCAGCCAAGATCCCGGACAGGGTGGTCAGCCCCAGCATTTT.

This clone was seen only a few times. The J gene is TRBJ1-1, the V gene TRBV4-1; no definite D call. Trimming pared 4 bases from V and 0 bases from J, leaving 15 bases between. In germline, CDR1 is MGHRA, CDR2 YSYEKL. The CDR3 is 16 amino acids. The CDR3 reads CASSPPRSVMNTEAFF. CDR3 bases: TGCGCCAGCAGCCCTCCCCGATCGGTTATGAACACTGAAGCTTTCTTT.

This chain connects TRBV13 to TRBJ1-2; D is ambiguous. CDR3 length: 12 residues. Germline V gene lookup returns CDR1 PRHDT and CDR2 FYEKMQ (reference sequence). V was pared by 5 bases and J by 12 bases, with 16 bases between. CDR3 coding DNA: TGTGCCAGCAGCCCGCCCGACTGGAGTCACACCTTC. This gives the protein CASSPPDWSHTF.